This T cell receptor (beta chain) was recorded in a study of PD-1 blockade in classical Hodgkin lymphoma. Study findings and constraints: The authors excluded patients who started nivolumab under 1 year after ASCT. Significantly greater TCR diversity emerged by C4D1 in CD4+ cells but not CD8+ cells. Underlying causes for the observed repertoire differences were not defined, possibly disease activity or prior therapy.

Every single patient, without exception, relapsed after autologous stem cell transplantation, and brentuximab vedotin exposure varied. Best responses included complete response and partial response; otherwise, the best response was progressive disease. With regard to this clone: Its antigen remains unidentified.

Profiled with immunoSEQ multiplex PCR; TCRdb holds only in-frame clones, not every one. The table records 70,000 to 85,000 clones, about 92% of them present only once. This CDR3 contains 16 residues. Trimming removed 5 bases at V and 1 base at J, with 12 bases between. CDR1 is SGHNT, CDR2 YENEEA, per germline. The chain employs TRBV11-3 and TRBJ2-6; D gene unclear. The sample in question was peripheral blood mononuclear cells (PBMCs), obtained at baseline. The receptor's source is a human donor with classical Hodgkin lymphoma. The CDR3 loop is CASSRTERSGANVLTF. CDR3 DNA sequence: TGTGCCAGCAGCAGGACGGAGAGGTCTGGGGCCAACGTCCTGACTTTC.